This passage covers 2 T cell receptor beta chains from one sample sequenced in a study of monozygotic twins with inflammatory bowel disease (dated by TCRdb to between 2018 and 2021). The library was obtained by 5' RACE. Sequencing used an Illumina HiSeq 2500. After the reads were reprocessed by TCRdb, one entry was made per CDR3 protein sequence, with no DNA. In this sample's table one finds tens of thousands of distinct CDR3 sequences. The ten largest clones capture 7.4% of the sample. The sample was blood. Receptor source: a human donor with ulcerative colitis or Crohn's disease, or a healthy co-twin of an affected twin (not recorded which).

The gene calls are TRBV5-1 and TRBJ2-1; the TRBD1 assignment by TCRdb is unverifiable without DNA. CDR1 SGHRS and CDR2 YFSETQ come from the germline V gene. The CDR3 spans 15 residues. The CDR3 protein is CASSLLGGAPDEQFF.

The chain is built from TRBV6-1 and TRBJ1-1; without DNA, the TCRdb call of TRBD1 cannot be checked. CDR1 is MNHNS and CDR2 is SASEGT in the germline V gene. CDR3 length: 15 residues. This CDR3 is CASSDRTGEYTEAFF.